The rows below give T cell receptor beta chains drawn from one sample of a study of identical twins. TCRdb used MiXCR to reprocess the 5' RACE reads, holding one entry per CDR3 protein. The table includes 700,000 to 950,000 distinct CDR3 sequences, roughly an eighth detected once. The same sample was also used in a study of yellow fever vaccine responses in identical twins.

The sample was PBMCs. The receptors shown here come from a woman younger than 35 in good health. Both conserved end residues are part of each CDR3. The D gene is left open where the match is weak. A clone size is listed for some rows: how often the clone was seen (once, few, many), or a class if it is expanded.

len	j_gene	d_gene	v_gene	abundance	CDR3aa	CDR3nt
16	TRBJ2-3	TRBD2	TRBV10-3	.	CAISIAGGPLADTQYF	TGTGCCATCAGCATAGCGGGAGGGCCTTTAGCAGATACGCAGTATTTT
16	TRBJ2-1	.	TRBV6-5	many	CASSYSTATSLNEQFF	TGTGCCAGCAGTTACTCGACCGCGACTAGTCTCAATGAGCAGTTCTTC
17	TRBJ2-3	TRBD2	TRBV20-1	few	CSASPLTSGTRTDTQYF	TGCAGTGCTAGCCCGTTGACTAGCGGGACACGCACAGATACGCAGTATTTT
15	TRBJ2-5	TRBD2	TRBV7-9	few	CASSYPTSGTETQYF	TGTGCCAGCAGCTACCCGACTAGCGGGACGGAGACCCAGTACTTC
14	TRBJ2-7	TRBD2	TRBV14	many	CASRQSGRANEQYF	TGTGCCAGCAGACAAAGCGGGAGGGCCAACGAGCAGTACTTC
16	TRBJ2-1	TRBD2	TRBV9	.	CASSVGASGLYNEQFF	TGTGCCAGCAGCGTAGGGGCTAGCGGACTCTACAATGAGCAGTTCTTC
16	TRBJ2-1	.	TRBV5-1	.	CASSLRGAQAYNEQFF	TGCGCCAGCAGCTTGCGGGGGGCCCAAGCTTACAATGAGCAGTTCTTC
16	TRBJ2-1	.	TRBV5-1	.	CASSLETALGRNEQFF	TGCGCCAGCAGCTTGGAGACAGCGCTGGGCCGGAATGAGCAGTTCTTC
12	TRBJ2-2	.	TRBV5-1	.	CASTHNTGELFF	TGCGCCAGCACCCATAACACCGGGGAGCTGTTTTTT
13	TRBJ2-3	.	TRBV20-1	few	CSARASRTDTQYF	TGCAGTGCTAGGGCTAGCCGCACAGATACGCAGTATTTT
16	TRBJ1-4	.	TRBV4-1	.	CASSQTGGATNEKLFF	TGCGCCAGCAGCCAAACGGGGGGGGCAACTAATGAAAAACTGTTTTTT
15	TRBJ1-1	.	TRBV20-1	few	CSARALGGENTEAFF	TGCAGTGCTAGAGCCCTAGGGGGGGAGAACACTGAAGCTTTCTTT
13	TRBJ2-7	.	TRBV2	.	CASGELAKYEQYF	TGTGCCAGCGGGGAACTAGCCAAATACGAGCAGTACTTC
14	TRBJ2-7	.	TRBV20-1	.	CSARDGAGINEQYF	TGCAGTGCTAGAGATGGGGCAGGGATCAACGAGCAGTACTTC
15	TRBJ2-2	.	TRBV19	.	CASSMPRENTGELFF	TGTGCCAGTAGTATGCCAAGGGAAAACACCGGGGAGCTGTTTTTT
13	TRBJ2-2	.	TRBV29-1	.	CSVVGMTVGELFF	TGCAGCGTTGTGGGCATGACCGTCGGGGAGCTGTTTTTT
14	TRBJ1-1	.	TRBV5-1	few	CASSLEGMGTEAFF	TGCGCCAGCAGCCTGGAAGGGATGGGCACTGAAGCTTTCTTT